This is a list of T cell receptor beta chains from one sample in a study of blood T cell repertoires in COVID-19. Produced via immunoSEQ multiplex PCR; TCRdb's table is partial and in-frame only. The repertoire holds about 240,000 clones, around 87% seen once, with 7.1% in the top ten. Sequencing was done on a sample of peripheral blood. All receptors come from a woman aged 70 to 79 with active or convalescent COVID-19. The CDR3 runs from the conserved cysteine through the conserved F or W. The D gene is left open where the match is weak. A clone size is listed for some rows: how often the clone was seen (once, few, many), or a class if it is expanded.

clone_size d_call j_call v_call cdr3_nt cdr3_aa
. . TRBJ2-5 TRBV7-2 TGTGCCAGCAGCTTAGGGGGGGTCGCGGAGACCCAGTACTTC CASSLGGVAETQYF
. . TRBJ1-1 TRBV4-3 TGCGCCAGCAGCCAGATCAGGGTCACTGAAGCTTTCTTT CASSQIRVTEAFF
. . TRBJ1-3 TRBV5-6 TGTGCCAGCAGCTTGTTATCCAGGGGCGCGGCTGGAAACACCATATATTTT CASSLLSRGAAGNTIYF
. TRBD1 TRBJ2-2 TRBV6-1 TGTGCCAGCAGCGCTTCCGGACAGGGCACCGGGGAGCTGTTTTTT CASSASGQGTGELFF
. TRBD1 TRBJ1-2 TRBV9 TGTGCCAGCAGTGCAGGGGGTGGCTTTGCTTGGGGCTACACCTTC CASSAGGGFAWGYTF
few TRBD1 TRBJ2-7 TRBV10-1 TGCGCCAGCAGTGTCTACGGGACAGTTGTTGACTACGAGCAGTACTTC CASSVYGTVVDYEQYF
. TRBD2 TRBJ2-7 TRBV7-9 TGTGCCAGCAGCTTAGCGGGGGGGACCTACGAGCAGTACTTC CASSLAGGTYEQYF
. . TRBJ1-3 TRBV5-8 TGTGCCAGCAGCCGCCGGGTCAGGGCCGGAAACACCATATATTTT CASSRRVRAGNTIYF
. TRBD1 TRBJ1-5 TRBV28 TGTGCCAGCAAATCCCCCTCGGACAGGGCTCGTCAGCCCCAGCATTTT CASKSPSDRARQPQHF
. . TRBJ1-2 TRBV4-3 TGCGCCAGCAGCCAATCACAGGTCGCCTATGGCTATGGCTACACCTTC CASSQSQVAYGYGYTF
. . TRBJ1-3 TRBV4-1 TGCGCCAGCAGCCAGGCACAGCTCTCTGGAAACACCATATATTTT CASSQAQLSGNTIYF
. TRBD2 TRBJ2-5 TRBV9 TGTGCCAGCAGCGTAGCACCTAGCGGGGGGGCGAGGGAGACCCAGTACTTC CASSVAPSGGARETQYF
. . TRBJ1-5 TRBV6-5 TGTGCCAGCAGTCAAAAGCAGGGTTGGGATCAGCCCCAGCATTTT CASSQKQGWDQPQHF
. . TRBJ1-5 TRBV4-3 TGCGCCAGCAGCCAAGTGCCGGGGGAAGGTCAGCCCCAGCATTTT CASSQVPGEGQPQHF
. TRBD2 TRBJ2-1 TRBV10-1 TGCGCCAGCAGTGAGCCCGGGGGGGCCAGTTCGTACAATGAGCAGTTCTTC CASSEPGGASSYNEQFF
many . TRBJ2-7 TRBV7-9 TGTGCCAGCAGCCCATGGACAGACTACGAGCAGTACTTC CASSPWTDYEQYF
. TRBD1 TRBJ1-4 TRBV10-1 TGCGCCAGCAGTGGACAGGGTACTGAAAAACTGTTTTTT CASSGQGTEKLFF
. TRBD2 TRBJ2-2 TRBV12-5 TGTGCTAGTGGTTTGGTACGTAAAGCGGGGAGGAAAGACACCGGGGAGCTGTTTTTT CASGLVRKAGRKDTGELFF
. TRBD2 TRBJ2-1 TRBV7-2 TGTGCCAGCAGTCTTTCATCTCGACTAGCCCTGTACAATGAGCAGTTCTTC CASSLSSRLALYNEQFF
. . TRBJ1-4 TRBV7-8 TGTGCCAGCGGGGCCTCAACTAATGAAAAACTGTTTTTT CASGASTNEKLFF
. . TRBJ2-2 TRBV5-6 TGTGCCAGTAGGGGGACACCGAACACCGGGGAGCTGTTTTTT CASRGTPNTGELFF
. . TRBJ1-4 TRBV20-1 TGCAGTGCTAGTGCGGGGGGTGAAAAACTGTTTTTT CSASAGGEKLFF
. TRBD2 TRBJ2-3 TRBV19 TGTGCCAGTAGACTAGCGGGGAGTACAGATACGCAGTATTTT CASRLAGSTDTQYF
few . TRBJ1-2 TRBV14 TGTGCCAGCAGCCACAAAACAGGGAAAGGTAGCTATGGCTACACCTTC CASSHKTGKGSYGYTF
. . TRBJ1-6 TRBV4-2 TGTGCCAGCAGCCAAGTCGGGGGATCACCCCTCCACTTT CASSQVGGSPLHF
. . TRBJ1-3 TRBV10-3 TGTGCCATCAGTGAGGGGGCTGCTGGAAACACCATATATTTT CAISEGAAGNTIYF
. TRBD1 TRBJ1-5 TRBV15 TGTGCCACCACTCGGGACAGGGAATACGAGCCCCAGCATTTT CATTRDREYEPQHF
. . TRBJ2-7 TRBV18 TGTGCCAGCTCATCAATGTCCTACGAGCAGTACTTC CASSSMSYEQYF
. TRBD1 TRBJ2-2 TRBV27 TGTGCCAGCAGTTTTGGACAGGGGAACGGGGAGCTGTTTTTT CASSFGQGNGELFF
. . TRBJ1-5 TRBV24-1 TGTGCCACCAGTGACCGGGGGACTCAGCCCCAGCATTTT CATSDRGTQPQHF
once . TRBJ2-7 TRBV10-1 TGCGCCAGCAGCCAGGGGCCGTACGAGCAGTACTTC CASSQGPYEQYF
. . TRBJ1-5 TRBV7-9 TGTGCCAGCAGCTCAGCTACCGGGACACGGAGAGAGGTTCGTCAGCCCCAGCATTTT CASSSATGTRREVRQPQHF
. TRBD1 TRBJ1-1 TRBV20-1 TGCAGTGCTACAGGGGGCTCTGAAGCTTTCTTT CSATGGSEAFF
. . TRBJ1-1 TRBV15 TGTGCCACCAGCAGAGATGGGGGGGGAGGAGAGAACACTGAAGCTTTCTTT CATSRDGGGGENTEAFF
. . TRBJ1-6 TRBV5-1 TGCGCCAGCAGCCCAAATCAGGGAAGATCCGATTCACCCCTCCACTTT CASSPNQGRSDSPLHF
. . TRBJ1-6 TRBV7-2 TGTGCCAGCGGTCGGGGGGACACAAGGAGCTCACCCCTCCACTTT CASGRGDTRSSPLHF
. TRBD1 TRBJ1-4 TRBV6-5 TGTGCCAGCAGTTACTCCAGGGGGCAGGGCGAAAAACTGTTTTTT CASSYSRGQGEKLFF
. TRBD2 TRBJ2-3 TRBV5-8 TGTGCCAGCAGCTCTTGGGGGAGGGTGTACGGGTATTTT CASSSWGRVYGYF
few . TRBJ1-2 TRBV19 TGTGCCAGTAGTCCCAGGGACATTCTTAACTATGGCTACACCTTC CASSPRDILNYGYTF
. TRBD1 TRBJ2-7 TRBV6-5 TGTGCCAGCAGCCCCTCCGGGACAGGGCGGTACGAGCAGTACTTC CASSPSGTGRYEQYF
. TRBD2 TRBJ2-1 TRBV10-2 TGCGCCAGCAGTGAGTCAGGGAGCGGGGAATACAATGAGCAGTTCTTC CASSESGSGEYNEQFF
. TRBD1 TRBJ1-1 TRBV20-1 TGCAGTGCTTTTACAGGGGGAGCTTTCTTT CSAFTGGAFF
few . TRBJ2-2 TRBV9 TGTGCCAGCAGCGTAGGCCCCCAGGTCGCCTTGGGGGAGCTGTTTTTT CASSVGPQVALGELFF
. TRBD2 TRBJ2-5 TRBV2 TGTGCCAGCAGACAATCCACGGCGGGGGGACTACAAGAGACCCAGTACTTC CASRQSTAGGLQETQYF
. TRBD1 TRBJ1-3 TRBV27 TGTGCCAGCAGTCCAGGGGGACTCTCTGGAAACACCATATATTTT CASSPGGLSGNTIYF
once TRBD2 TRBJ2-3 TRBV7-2 TGTGCCAGCAGCCGTGGGGGGGTCGGCGCAGATACGCAGTATTTT CASSRGGVGADTQYF
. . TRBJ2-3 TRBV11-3 TGTGCCAGCAGCTTTTCCGGAGCAGGCACAGATACGCAGTATTTT CASSFSGAGTDTQYF
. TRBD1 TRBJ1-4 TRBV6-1 TGTGCCAGCAGCTCGGGACAGGAGGCTGAAAAACTGTTTTTT CASSSGQEAEKLFF
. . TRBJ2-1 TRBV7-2 TGTGCCAGCAGCCCAGGGGGGACCCCTTTAGAGCAGTTCTTC CASSPGGTPLEQFF
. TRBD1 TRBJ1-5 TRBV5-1 TGCGCCAGCAGCTTGGGGGACAGGAGTCAGCCCCAGCATTTT CASSLGDRSQPQHF
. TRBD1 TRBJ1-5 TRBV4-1 TGCGCCAGCAGCCCTCGACAGGGGAATCAGCCCCAGCATTTT CASSPRQGNQPQHF
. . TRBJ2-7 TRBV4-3 TGCGCCAGCAGCCAAGTTTCAGGAACCTACGAGCAGTACTTC CASSQVSGTYEQYF
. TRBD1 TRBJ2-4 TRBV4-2 TGTGCCAGCAGACCTTCCGGGACAGGGAGGGGTATTCAGTACTTC CASRPSGTGRGIQYF
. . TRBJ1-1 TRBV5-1 TGCGCCAGCGGGTTTGGCGACGGGAGCACTGAAGCTTTCTTT CASGFGDGSTEAFF
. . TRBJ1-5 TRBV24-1 TGTGCCATCGGTGATGGCGGGCCCCAGCATTTT CAIGDGGPQHF
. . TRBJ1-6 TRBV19 TGTGCCAGTAGTCTCCGACACGGAATGGATTCACCCCTCCACTTT CASSLRHGMDSPLHF
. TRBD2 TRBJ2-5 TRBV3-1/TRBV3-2 TGTGCCAGCAGCCTCCCTAGCGGGGGAGAGACCCAGTACTTC CASSLPSGGETQYF
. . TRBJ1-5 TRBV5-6 TGTGCCAGCAGCTTGGACAACAATCAGCCCCAGCATTTT CASSLDNNQPQHF
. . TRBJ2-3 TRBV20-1 TGCAGTGCTAGCGTCACAGATACGCAGTATTTT CSASVTDTQYF
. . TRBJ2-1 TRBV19 TGTGCCAGTAGTATAGATAAAAACGGTCTCAGGGTAAATGAGCAGTTCTTC CASSIDKNGLRVNEQFF